This T cell receptor beta chain derives from a study of T-cell reconstitution after alpha-beta-depleted transplantation in children. Study-level findings and limits: Newly produced T cells mostly accounted for T-cell counts and diversity one year post-transplant. In some patients, recipient T cells and intrathymic progenitors surviving conditioning explained high day-60 diversity. The origin of alpha-beta T cells about two months after transplant was reportedly several hundred expanded graft clones.

It was with unique molecular identifiers that the TCRbeta library was prepared. TCRdb analysed the PCR reads with MiXCR anew, one entry per CDR3 protein. Among hundreds of thousands of distinct CDR3 sequences listed, approximately 12% were seen once. This clonotype was found a few times. Its antigen is not known. CDR1 and CDR2 from the germline V gene are MDHEN and SYDVKM. This CDR3 has 15 residues. Unmatched junction bases numbered 13, after V lost 7 bases and J lost 9 bases. The chain couples TRBV28 to TRBJ2-1; 9 bases are shared with TRBD2. Source: PBMCs, mostly from graft donor cells, taken 360 days after TCRalphabeta/CD19-depleted stem cell transplant. This clonotype originated in a male patient aged 5 to 17 who had a stem cell transplant for acute myeloid leukemia, so the T cells may come from the graft donor. The CDR3 loop is CASTPSGGLTGEQFF. The CDR3 DNA reads TGTGCCAGCACCCCAAGCGGGGGGCTTACTGGTGAGCAGTTCTTC. The full variable domain, with the rest looked up from reference TRBV28 and TRBJ2-1, is DVKVTQSSRYLVKRTGEKVFLECVQDMDHENMFWYRQDPGLGLRLIYFSYDVKMKEKGDIPEGYSVSREKKERFSLILESASTNQTSMYLCASTPSGGLTGEQFFGPGTRLTVL.